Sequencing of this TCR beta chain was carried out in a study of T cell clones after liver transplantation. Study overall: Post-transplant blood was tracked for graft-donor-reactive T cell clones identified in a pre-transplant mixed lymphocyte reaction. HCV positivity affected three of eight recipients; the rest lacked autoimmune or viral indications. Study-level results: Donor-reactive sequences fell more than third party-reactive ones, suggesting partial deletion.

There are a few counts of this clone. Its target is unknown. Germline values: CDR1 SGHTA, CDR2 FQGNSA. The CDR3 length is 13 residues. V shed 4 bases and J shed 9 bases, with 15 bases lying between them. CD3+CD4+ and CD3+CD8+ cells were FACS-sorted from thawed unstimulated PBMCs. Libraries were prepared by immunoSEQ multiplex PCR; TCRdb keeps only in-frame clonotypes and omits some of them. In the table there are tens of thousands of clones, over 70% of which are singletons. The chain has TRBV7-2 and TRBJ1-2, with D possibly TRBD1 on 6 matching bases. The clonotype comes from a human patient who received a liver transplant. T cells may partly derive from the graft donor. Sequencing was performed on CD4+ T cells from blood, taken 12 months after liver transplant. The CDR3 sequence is CASSSGLQGSYTF. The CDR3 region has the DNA TGTGCCAGCAGCTCCGGTCTACAGGGAAGCTACACCTTC.